The 21 T cell receptor beta chains below were found in one sample sequenced in a study of OX40 agonist ivuxolimab in advanced cancers. Sequencing was performed with immunoSEQ multiplex PCR; in TCRdb, only in-frame clones are kept and a portion is missing. The sample has roughly 110,000 clones, approximately 90% seen once. Sequencing was performed on CD4+ or CD8+ T cells sorted from blood, taken in a trial of the OX40 agonist ivuxolimab. The source of these receptors is an adult with an advanced solid tumor such as melanoma, head and neck, liver or kidney cancer.

This clone has only one observation. The rearrangement uses TRBV29-1 and TRBJ1-1; 11 nucleotides agree with TRBD1. The J segment lost 7 bases and the V segment lost 7 bases, leaving 5 bases of the junction unmatched. The length of the CDR3 is 12 residues. Germline V gives CDR1 SQVTM, CDR2 ANQGSEA. The CDR3 DNA sequence: TGCAGCGGGGGGACAGGGGGTTATGAAGCTTTCTTT. As protein: CSGGTGGYEAFF. Full variable domain (missing parts from reference TRBV29-1 and TRBJ1-1): SAVISQKPSRDICQRGTSLTIQCQVDSQVTMMFWYRQQPGQSLTLIATANQGSEATYESGFVIDKFPISRPNLTFSTLTVSNMSPEDSSIYLCSGGTGGYEAFFGQGTRLTVV.

The chain couples TRBV19 to TRBJ2-2; D possibly corresponds to TRBD2 (6 bases). Trimming cost V 5 bases and J 4 bases, with 17 bases left between them. The CDR3 contains 16 residues. CDR1 and CDR2 from the germline V gene are LNHDA and SQIVND (reference sequence). CDR3 sequence: CASSPWGRSSTGELFF. CDR3 sequence (DNA): TGTGCCAGTAGTCCCTGGGGGAGGAGTAGCACCGGGGAGCTGTTTTTT.

CDR3 nucleotide sequence: TGTGCCAGCAGTTATTCCCCGGGGGGTTCGGATACGCAGTATTTT. This translates into CASSYSPGGSDTQYF. This rearrangement joins TRBV27 to TRBJ2-3, with TRBD2 matching 7 bases. Trimming cost V 4 bases and J 6 bases; bases outside gene matches: 10. Looked up from germline, CDR1 is MNHEY and CDR2 is SMNVEV (reference sequence). The CDR3 is 15 residues long.

V is TRBV7-6 and J is TRBJ2-7; 7 bases align to TRBD1. CDR3 size: 14 residues. Germline assignment: CDR1 SGHVS and CDR2 FNYEAQ. V trimming: 5 bases; J trimming: 7 bases; junction bases outside the gene matches: 11. CDR3 DNA sequence: TGTGCCAGCAGCGCGACAGGGTCTATACGAGAGCAGTACTTC. It specifies CASSATGSIREQYF.

The genes are TRBV4-2 and TRBJ1-2, with 10 bases that match TRBD1. The J segment lost 5 bases and the V segment lost 6 bases, leaving 9 bases of the junction unmatched. Germline V gene data show CDR1 as LGHNA and CDR2 as YNFKEQ. This CDR3 comprises 15 residues. CDR3 amino acids: CASRLPGQGEYGYTF. For the CDR3, the DNA is TGTGCCAGCAGGTTACCCGGACAGGGGGAATATGGCTACACCTTC.

The chain joins TRBV28 to TRBJ2-3, with TRBD1 identical over 8 bases. The length of the CDR3 is 16 residues. Germline V CDR1 and CDR2: MDHEN, SYDVKM. Germline trimming cut 5 bases from V and 4 bases from J; bases unmatched to any gene: 11. The CDR3 DNA sequence: TGTGCCAGCAGTCCACGACAGGGGAGAGGCGCAGATACGCAGTATTTT. Its translation: CASSPRQGRGADTQYF.

This rearrangement joins TRBV7-2 to TRBJ1-1; no clear D gene. The CDR3 is made up of 13 amino acids. The germline V and J ends were trimmed by 3 bases and 8 bases, with 13 bases remaining between them. Looked up from germline, CDR1 is SGHTA and CDR2 is FQGNSA. CDR3 in DNA: TGTGCCAGCAGCTTCAGCGGCAAGCCAGAAGCTTTCTTT. Translation: CASSFSGKPEAFF.

This chain uses TRBV15 with TRBJ2-7, with TRBD1 identical over 9 bases. Germline V lookup: CDR1 LNHNV, CDR2 YYDKDF (reference sequence). The length of the CDR3 is 16 residues. J lost 6 bases, V lost 0 bases, and 9 bases had no gene match. CDR3 nucleotide sequence: TGTGCCACCAGCAGAGAGGCCGGGACAGGGACGGGCGAGCAGTACTTC. Protein sequence: CATSREAGTGTGEQYF.

This clone was picked up a small number of times. The genes are TRBV18 and TRBJ1-3; no firm D call. Germline loops: CDR1 KGHSH, CDR2 LQKENI. CDR3 length: 16 residues. With 2 bases removed from V and 3 bases from J, the gap between germline ends came to 14 bases. The CDR3 loop is CASSPSGPRGGNTIYF. The CDR3 nucleotides read TGTGCCAGCTCACCATCAGGCCCGAGAGGTGGAAACACCATATATTTT.

The J gene is TRBJ1-4, the V gene TRBV5-1; no clear D gene. CDR1 SGHRS and CDR2 YFSETQ come from the germline V gene. Trimming pared 3 bases from V and 8 bases from J, leaving 14 bases between. CDR3 length equals 14 residues. The CDR3 here is CASSSGPEEEKLFF. As DNA, the CDR3 is TGCGCCAGCAGCTCCGGACCGGAGGAGGAAAAACTGTTTTTT.

The chain is built from TRBV27 and TRBJ1-2; 9 bases are shared with TRBD1. The CDR3 totals 13 residues. Germline assignment: CDR1 MNHEY and CDR2 SMNVEV (reference sequence). Losses at the gene ends were 6 bases for V and 5 bases for J; bases not matched to a gene: 4. CDR3 DNA sequence: TGTGCCAGCAGGGGACAGGGCTCTTATGGCTACACCTTC. Its protein product is CASRGQGSYGYTF.

This clone was counted a single time. The genes are TRBV11-2 and TRBJ2-2, with D possibly TRBD1 on 6 matching bases. V lost 0 bases and J lost 5, with 13 bases in between. The CDR3 is 16 residues long. Per the germline V gene, CDR1 is SGHAT and CDR2 is FQNNGV. The CDR3 loop is CASSLDPDRITGELFF. The CDR3 DNA sequence: TGTGCCAGCAGCTTAGATCCCGACAGGATAACCGGGGAGCTGTTTTTT.

The chain couples TRBV7-2 to TRBJ2-1, with a possible D match to TRBD1 (5 bases). The CDR3 loop spans 12 amino acids. V lost 5 bases and J 12 bases, leaving 14 bases between the germline ends. Germline assignment: CDR1 SGHTA and CDR2 FQGNSA. CDR3 region: CASSDMGQGQFF. Here the CDR3 DNA reads TGTGCCAGCAGCGACATGGGCCAGGGGCAGTTCTTC.

The count of this clone is one. The rearrangement joins TRBV30 to TRBJ1-5; 7 bases agree with TRBD1. V shed 1 base, J shed 6 bases, and the junction held 3 bases outside the gene matches. CDR1 is GTSNPN, CDR2 SVGIG, per germline (reference sequence). This CDR3 has 13 residues. In DNA, the CDR3 is TGTGCCTGGAGTGCGGGACAGACTCAGCCCCAGCATTTT. Encoded protein: CAWSAGQTQPQHF.

V and J are TRBV6-4 and TRBJ2-2; D call uncertain. CDR3 length: 12 residues. Germline V lookup: CDR1 MRHNA, CDR2 SNTAGT. The germline V and J ends were trimmed by 2 bases and 5 bases, with 3 bases remaining between them. CDR3 sequence: CASSDRTGELFF. In DNA form, the CDR3 reads TGTGCCAGCAGTGACAGGACCGGGGAGCTGTTTTTT.

This clone was observed a single time. The chain employs TRBV11-2 and TRBJ1-2; TRBD1 might be the D (5 bases). Germline CDR1 reads SGHAT; CDR2 reads FQNNGV. The CDR3 totals 13 residues. V dropped 5 bases and J dropped 4 bases, with 11 bases sitting between them. The CDR3 loop reads CASSRGGSYGYTF. In DNA, the CDR3 is TGTGCCAGCAGCCGTGGGGGGAGCTATGGCTACACCTTC.

V is TRBV19 and J is TRBJ2-3; perhaps TRBD2 as D (5 bases). Trimming took 1 base from V and 2 from J, leaving 13 bases between them. From germline, CDR1 is LNHDA and CDR2 SQIVND (reference sequence). The CDR3 sequence is 16 residues long. CDR3 sequence: CASSIGRTFLTDTQYF. CDR3 sequence (DNA): TGTGCCAGTAGTATAGGTCGGACTTTTCTCACAGATACGCAGTATTTT.

The V gene is TRBV19, the J gene TRBJ2-2; TRBD1 agrees at 9 bases. Germline V gene data show CDR1 as LNHDA and CDR2 as SQIVND (reference sequence). The length of the CDR3 is 14 residues. V trimming: 10 bases; J trimming: 4 bases; junction bases outside the gene matches: 7. CDR3 loop: CATDRGDGTGELFF. The CDR3 nucleotides read TGTGCCACCGACAGGGGGGATGGCACCGGGGAGCTGTTTTTT.

This sequence joins TRBV2 and TRBJ2-5; no firm D call. The CDR3 has 12 amino acids. The V gene's germline CDR1 is SNHLY and CDR2 FYNNEI. The ends were cut back, 4 bases at V and 8 bases at J, with 11 bases in the middle. CDR3 loop: CASSALAETQYF. CDR3 in DNA: TGTGCCAGCAGTGCATTAGCTGAAACCCAGTACTTC.

The chain links TRBV12-5 to TRBJ1-5; D perhaps matches TRBD1 (5 bases). Trimming pared 2 bases from V and 9 bases from J, leaving 8 bases between. Germline lookup yields CDR1 LGHNT and CDR2 FRNRAP. CDR3 length: 12 amino acids. The CDR3 region has the DNA TGTGCTAGTGGTTTGCCCGGGGGGCCCCAGCATTTT. This encodes CASGLPGGPQHF. The full variable domain, with the rest looked up from reference TRBV12-5 and TRBJ1-5, is DARVTQTPRHKVTEMGQEVTMRCQPILGHNTVFWYRQTMMQGLELLAYFRNRAPLDDSGMPKDRFSAEMPDATLATLKIQPSEPRDSAVYFCASGLPGGPQHFGDGTRLSIL.

The CDR3 protein is CASSFDRGEAFF. The DNA for the CDR3 is TGCGCCAGCAGCTTTGACAGGGGCGAAGCTTTCTTT. The chain recombines TRBV5-1 with TRBJ1-1, with 8 bases matching TRBD1. Germline CDR1 SGHRS, CDR2 YFSETQ. Germline trimming cut 2 bases from V and 8 bases from J; bases unmatched to any gene: 2. This CDR3 spans 12 amino acids. The full variable domain, in which reference TRBV5-1 and TRBJ1-1 provide the parts outside the CDR3, is KAGVTQTPRYLIKTRGQQVTLSCSPISGHRSVSWYQQTPGQGLQFLFEYFSETQRNKGNFPGRFSGRQFSNSRSEMNVSTLELGDSALYLCASSFDRGEAFFGQGTRLTVV.